This TCR beta chain emerged from a study of T cells in Graves' hyperthyroidism and ophthalmopathy (dated 2019 in TCRdb). At the level of the whole study: Peripheral blood was collected at initial diagnosis, before any treatment. Prospective prediction of ophthalmopathy was tested in an independent validation cohort consisting of 18 hyperthyroidism patients and approximately 16 patients who later progressed to ophthalmopathy. After sampling, hyperthyroidism patients received methimazole starting at 30 mg daily, and ophthalmopathy patients received high-dose intravenous methylprednisolone. A discovery cohort of about 96 patients, fewer than 50 with Graves' ophthalmopathy and about 60 with stable Graves' hyperthyroidism, was used to find distinguishing TCR V-J signatures. The roughly 100 discovery patients were divided at random into training and test sets in a 7:3 ratio. The paper reports TCR Vbeta CDR3 sequencing of approximately 140 peripheral blood samples: over 40 ophthalmopathy, fewer than 80 hyperthyroidism and approximately 17 progressor patients. In addition, the study compared T-cell repertoires in thyroid tissue and in blood from six Graves' hyperthyroidism patients. Overall results and qualifications from the work: A 13 V-J signature model separated ophthalmopathy from stable hyperthyroidism, with roughly 88% sensitivity and around 84% specificity in cross-validation and 80%/75% in testing. No statistical method was used to set the sample size in advance, and investigators knew the group allocation. In validation, the model predicted progression to ophthalmopathy with approximately 71% sensitivity and approximately 72% specificity, a median of 6.5 months before onset. Blood samples also contained most of the expanded thyroid clonotypes (frequency above 0.001), which suggests that blood repertoires may reflect thyroid immune responses.

The CDR3, cysteine through phenylalanine, is 14 amino acids long. The CDR3 DNA has 42 bases and is translated from base 1. The germline V gene gives CDR1 as SGHRS and CDR2 as YFSETQ. V is pared back by 0 bases and J by 9 bases, with 13 bases lying between the germline termini. Amplification of TCR beta CDR3 regions was carried out from RNA transcripts. The first round of RT-PCR for the TCR CDR3 was performed with the HTBI primer set and the Qiagen OneStep RT-PCR kit. Libraries were constructed in a second round of multiplex PCR, after which size selection and purification were carried out. Paired-end sequencing of the libraries was performed with 100 bp reads on an Illumina HiSeq2000. In the authors' own workflow: SOAPnuke was used to process the raw data, with reads discarded if the reads contained adapters or uncalled bases, had a mean Phred below 15, or lacked an exact constant-primer or identifier match. COPE v1.2.5 was used to merge the high-quality paired reads, and each unique nucleotide sequence was defined as a clonotype. MiTCR v1.1 was used to align clonotypes to the IMGT TRBV, TRBD and TRBJ reference segments. Analysis was restricted to V-J combinations with a frequency above 0.0001, which covered 99.2% of repertoires. The TCS score was defined as the ratio of F50 (clonal expansion) to E x V (chaos), calculated using BLOSUM62-based TCRdist between CDR3 peptides within each V-J. Welch's t-statistics and random forest reduced just over 500 V-J features to some 14, which were used in a naive Bayes classifier (R e1071). In-frame beta chains were kept once TCRdb had trimmed the public reads at Q25 with fastp and called clones with MiXCR. Rows matching on CDR3 protein sequence are summarized as one entry with the most common DNA and genes. TCRdb, not the authors, supplied the V and J calls. Within this sample are around 300,000 distinct CDR3 sequences, with 12% to 15% of them counted one time only. Almost 35% of the sample is held by the ten biggest clonotypes.

Note on this clonotype: The target of this receptor is not known. Base qualities are not provided; no much larger clone lies one nucleotide away.

Moderately to severely active disease, a Clinical Activity Score of at least 3, a NOSPECS grade of at least 4, and a duration under 3 months were present in ophthalmopathy patients. Any patient with an uncontrolled infection, another autoimmune disease, pregnancy or lactation was excluded. Diagnoses relied on clinical symptoms, serum thyroxine and TRAb, thyroid ultrasound and orbital computed tomography. Ficoll-Paque density gradient centrifugation was used to isolate PBMCs from under 11 ml of fresh peripheral blood. Total RNA was extracted using Trizol reagent, and RNA quality was assessed on an Agilent 2100 Bioanalyzer.

The material sequenced was blood. The TCR comes from a middle-aged woman with Graves' ophthalmopathy. The chain employs TRBV5-1 and TRBJ2-1, with a tentative D gene TRBD2 over 7 matching bases. The nucleotide sequence reads TGCGCCAGCAGCTTGGGCGGGGGCCGCGGTGAGCAGTTCTTC. Its coded protein is CASSLGGGRGEQFF.